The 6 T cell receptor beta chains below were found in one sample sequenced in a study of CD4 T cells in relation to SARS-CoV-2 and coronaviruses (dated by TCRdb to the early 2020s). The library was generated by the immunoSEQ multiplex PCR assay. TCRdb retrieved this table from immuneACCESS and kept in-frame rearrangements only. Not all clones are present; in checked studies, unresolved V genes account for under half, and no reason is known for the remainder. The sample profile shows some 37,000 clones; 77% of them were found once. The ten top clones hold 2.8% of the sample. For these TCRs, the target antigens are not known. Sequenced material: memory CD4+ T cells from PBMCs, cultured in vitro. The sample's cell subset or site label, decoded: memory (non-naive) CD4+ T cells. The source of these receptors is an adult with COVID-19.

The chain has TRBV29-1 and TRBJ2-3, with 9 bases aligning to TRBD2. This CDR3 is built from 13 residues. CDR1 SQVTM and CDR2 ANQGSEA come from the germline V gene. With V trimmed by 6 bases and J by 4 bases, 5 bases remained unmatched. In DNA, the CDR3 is TGCAGCGTGGGACTAGCCTTTGCAGATACGCAGTATTTT. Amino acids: CSVGLAFADTQYF.

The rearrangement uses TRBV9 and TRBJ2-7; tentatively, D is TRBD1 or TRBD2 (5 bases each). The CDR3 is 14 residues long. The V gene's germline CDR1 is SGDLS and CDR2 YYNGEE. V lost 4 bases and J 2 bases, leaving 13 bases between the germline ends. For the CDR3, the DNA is TGTGCCAGCAGCCGCCGGGACGGTACCTACGAGCAGTACTTC. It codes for CASSRRDGTYEQYF.

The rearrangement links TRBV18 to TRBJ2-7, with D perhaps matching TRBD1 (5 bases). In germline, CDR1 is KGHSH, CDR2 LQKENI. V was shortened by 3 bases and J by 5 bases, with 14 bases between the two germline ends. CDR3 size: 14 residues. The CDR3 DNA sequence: TGTGCCAGCTCACCCACAGGTGGGATCCACGAGCAGTACTTC. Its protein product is CASSPTGGIHEQYF.

The CDR3 nucleotides read TGTGCCAGCAGCTTAGTACGAGCATCCTACGAGCAGTACTTC. Protein product: CASSLVRASYEQYF. V gene TRBV7-8 combines with J gene TRBJ2-7, with D unclear. In germline, CDR1 is SGHVS, CDR2 FQNEAQ. The CDR3 consists of 14 residues. Trimming pared 1 base from V and 1 base from J, leaving 8 bases between. The full variable domain, completed using reference TRBV7-8 and TRBJ2-7, is GAGVSQSPRYKVAKRGQDVALRCDPISGHVSLFWYQQALGQGPEFLTYFQNEAQLDKSGLPSDRFFAERPEGSVSTLKIQRTQQEDSAVYLCASSLVRASYEQYFGPGTRLTVT.

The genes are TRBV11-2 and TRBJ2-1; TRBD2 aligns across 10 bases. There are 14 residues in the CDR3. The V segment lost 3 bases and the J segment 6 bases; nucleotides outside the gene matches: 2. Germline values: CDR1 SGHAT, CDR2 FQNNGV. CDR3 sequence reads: CASSLGTSVNEQFF. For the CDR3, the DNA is TGTGCCAGCAGCTTGGGGACTAGCGTCAATGAGCAGTTCTTC.

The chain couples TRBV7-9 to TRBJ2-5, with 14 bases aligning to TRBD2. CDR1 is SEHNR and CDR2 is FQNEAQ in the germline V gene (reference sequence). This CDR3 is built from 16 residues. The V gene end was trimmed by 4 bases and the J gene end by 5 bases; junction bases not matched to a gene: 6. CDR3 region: CASSSPGLAGAETQYF. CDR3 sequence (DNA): TGTGCCAGCAGCTCCCCGGGACTAGCGGGGGCGGAGACCCAGTACTTC.